This is a list of T cell receptor beta chains from one sample in a study of Ad26.COV2.S vaccination and SARS-CoV-2 variants. The table came from immunoSEQ multiplex PCR; TCRdb's copy has only in-frame clones and leaves some out. The table has 300,000 to 400,000 clones, around 86% seen once. The sample in question was peripheral blood, obtained in a trial of Ad26.COV2.S vaccine versus placebo. These TCRs come from a person aged 18-65 years who received the Ad26.COV2.S COVID-19 vaccine or a placebo. CDR3s include the opening cysteine and the closing phenylalanine or tryptophan. Each record gives: clone size, J gene, V gene, D gene, CDR3 protein, CDR3 DNA. The D gene is left open where the match is weak. Expanded clones get a size class; other rows say once, few or many, or leave the size out.

abundance: NA; j_gene: TRBJ1-4; v_gene: TRBV7-9; d_gene: TRBD1; CDR3aa: CASSSPGTGGLRNEKLFF; CDR3nt: TGTGCCAGCAGCTCGCCCGGGACAGGGGGCCTGAGGAATGAAAAACTGTTTTTT
abundance: NA; j_gene: TRBJ2-2; v_gene: TRBV20-1; d_gene: NA; CDR3aa: CSASKAGARNTGELFF; CDR3nt: TGCAGTGCTAGTAAGGCGGGGGCCCGAAACACCGGGGAGCTGTTTTTT
abundance: few; j_gene: TRBJ1-1; v_gene: TRBV19; d_gene: NA; CDR3aa: CASSGWPGTIMNTEAFF; CDR3nt: TGTGCCAGTAGTGGTTGGCCCGGGACGATCATGAACACTGAAGCTTTCTTT
abundance: NA; j_gene: TRBJ1-1; v_gene: TRBV7-2; d_gene: NA; CDR3aa: CASSLVSGGGAEAFF; CDR3nt: TGTGCCAGCAGCTTAGTGAGCGGGGGGGGTGCTGAAGCTTTCTTT
abundance: once; j_gene: TRBJ1-1; v_gene: TRBV18; d_gene: TRBD1; CDR3aa: CASSPGGQAEEAFF; CDR3nt: TGTGCCAGCTCACCAGGGGGACAGGCGGAAGAAGCTTTCTTT
abundance: NA; j_gene: TRBJ2-5; v_gene: TRBV5-1; d_gene: TRBD1; CDR3aa: CASSPQTGEETQYF; CDR3nt: TGCGCCAGCAGCCCCCAGACAGGGGAAGAGACCCAGTACTTC
abundance: NA; j_gene: TRBJ2-1; v_gene: TRBV5-6; d_gene: NA; CDR3aa: CASSLLGVGNSYNEQFF; CDR3nt: TGTGCCAGCAGCTTGTTAGGGGTGGGCAACTCCTACAATGAGCAGTTCTTC
abundance: NA; j_gene: TRBJ2-5; v_gene: TRBV6-1; d_gene: NA; CDR3aa: CASSEEGRGGRLLQETQYF; CDR3nt: TGTGCCAGCAGTGAAGAGGGGAGGGGGGGCCGGTTACTCCAAGAGACCCAGTACTTC
abundance: NA; j_gene: TRBJ1-2; v_gene: TRBV3-1/TRBV3-2; d_gene: TRBD1; CDR3aa: CASSQDQARGRGYTF; CDR3nt: TGTGCCAGCAGCCAAGATCAGGCTAGGGGGCGAGGCTACACCTTC
abundance: NA; j_gene: TRBJ1-1; v_gene: TRBV6-2/TRBV6-3; d_gene: NA; CDR3aa: CASSHSQGKTNTEAFF; CDR3nt: TGTGCCAGCAGTCACTCCCAGGGGAAAACGAACACTGAAGCTTTCTTT
abundance: NA; j_gene: TRBJ2-3; v_gene: TRBV9; d_gene: NA; CDR3aa: CASSRRGSSTDTQYF; CDR3nt: TGTGCGAGCTCACGTAGGGGTTCTAGCACAGATACGCAGTATTTT
abundance: NA; j_gene: TRBJ2-3; v_gene: TRBV5-1; d_gene: NA; CDR3aa: CASSYDKSTDTQYF; CDR3nt: TGCGCCAGCAGCTATGACAAGAGCACAGATACGCAGTATTTT
abundance: NA; j_gene: TRBJ2-1; v_gene: TRBV4-3; d_gene: TRBD1; CDR3aa: CASSQDPTGASYNEQFF; CDR3nt: TGCGCCAGCAGCCAAGATCCTACAGGGGCGTCATACAATGAGCAGTTCTTC
abundance: NA; j_gene: TRBJ1-2; v_gene: TRBV7-2; d_gene: NA; CDR3aa: CASSRDSYGYTF; CDR3nt: TGTGCCAGCAGCCGTGACAGCTATGGCTACACCTTC
abundance: NA; j_gene: TRBJ2-3; v_gene: TRBV2; d_gene: TRBD1; CDR3aa: CASSSTGTGAKHTQYF; CDR3nt: TGTGCCAGCAGTTCGACCGGGACAGGGGCCAAACATACGCAGTATTTT
abundance: NA; j_gene: TRBJ2-5; v_gene: TRBV11-2; d_gene: NA; CDR3aa: CASSQGVGETQYF; CDR3nt: TGTGCCAGCAGCCAAGGGGTGGGTGAGACCCAGTACTTC
abundance: NA; j_gene: TRBJ1-4; v_gene: TRBV13; d_gene: NA; CDR3aa: CASTSKVATNEKLFF; CDR3nt: TGTGCCAGCACCTCAAAGGTGGCAACTAATGAAAAACTGTTTTTT
abundance: NA; j_gene: TRBJ2-1; v_gene: TRBV18; d_gene: TRBD1; CDR3aa: CASSPSPTGDNEQFF; CDR3nt: TGTGCCAGCTCACCATCTCCGACAGGGGACAATGAGCAGTTCTTC
abundance: NA; j_gene: TRBJ2-7; v_gene: TRBV5-5; d_gene: NA; CDR3aa: CASSLQTAYEQYF; CDR3nt: TGTGCCAGCAGCTTGCAGACAGCCTACGAGCAGTACTTC
abundance: NA; j_gene: TRBJ2-7; v_gene: TRBV7-3; d_gene: TRBD2; CDR3aa: CASSSTSGGAYEQYF; CDR3nt: TGTGCCAGCAGCTCGACTAGCGGGGGGGCGTACGAGCAGTACTTC
abundance: few; j_gene: TRBJ2-7; v_gene: TRBV3-1/TRBV3-2; d_gene: NA; CDR3aa: CASSQLGGRHYEQYF; CDR3nt: TGTGCCAGCAGCCAGTTAGGCGGGCGTCACTACGAGCAGTACTTC
abundance: NA; j_gene: TRBJ1-6; v_gene: TRBV4-1; d_gene: NA; CDR3aa: CASSQKDGALHF; CDR3nt: TGCGCCAGCAGCCAAAAGGACGGGGCCCTCCACTTT